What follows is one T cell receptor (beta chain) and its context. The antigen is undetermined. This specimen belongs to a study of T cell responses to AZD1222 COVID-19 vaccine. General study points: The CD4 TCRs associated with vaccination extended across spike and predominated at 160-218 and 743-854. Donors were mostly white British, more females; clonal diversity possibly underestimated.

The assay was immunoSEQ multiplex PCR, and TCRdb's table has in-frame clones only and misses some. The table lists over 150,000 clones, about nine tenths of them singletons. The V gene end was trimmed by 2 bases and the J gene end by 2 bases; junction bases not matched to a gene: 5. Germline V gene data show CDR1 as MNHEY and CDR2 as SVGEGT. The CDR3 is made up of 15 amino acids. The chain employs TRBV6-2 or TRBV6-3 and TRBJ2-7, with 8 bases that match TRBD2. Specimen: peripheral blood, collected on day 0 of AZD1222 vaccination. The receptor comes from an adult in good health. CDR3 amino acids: CASSYAGGRPYEQYF. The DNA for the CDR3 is TGTGCCAGCAGTTACGCGGGGGGACGCCCCTACGAGCAGTACTTC.